The rows below give T cell receptor beta chains drawn from one sample of a study of shared clonotypes between healthy human individuals. The data were produced by immunoSEQ multiplex PCR, yet TCRdb's version contains in-frame clones alone and is incomplete. There are 500,000 to 650,000 clones in the sample; around 78% occur only once, and around 13% lies in the top ten. The sequenced sample was PBMCs. The receptor set was obtained from a woman aged 40-49 years in good health. Some clones in this sample may be carry-over from other donors' samples. The conserved cysteine and the conserved F or W are not part of the CDR3 here.

CDR3aa: ASRVRLTESGELF
j_gene: TRBJ2-2
v_gene: TRBV6-6
len: 13

CDR3aa: ASSLYGQRYGYT
j_gene: TRBJ1-2
v_gene: TRBV7-2
len: 12

CDR3aa: ASSLFQSGRDYGYT
j_gene: TRBJ1-2
v_gene: TRBV7-9
len: 14

CDR3aa: ASSPPERLPYEQY
j_gene: TRBJ2-7
v_gene: TRBV27
len: 13

CDR3aa: ASSLAELANEQF
j_gene: TRBJ2-1
v_gene: TRBV7-9
len: 12

CDR3aa: AWSRDLTFYGYT
j_gene: TRBJ1-2
v_gene: TRBV30
len: 12

CDR3aa: ASSFAETGELF
j_gene: TRBJ2-2
v_gene: TRBV5-1
len: 11

CDR3aa: ASSGLAAAGNEQF
j_gene: TRBJ2-1
v_gene: TRBV19
len: 13

CDR3aa: ASSFDGSAYGYT
j_gene: TRBJ1-2
v_gene: TRBV5-1
len: 12

CDR3aa: ASRLAANTGELF
j_gene: TRBJ2-2
v_gene: TRBV27
len: 12

CDR3aa: AGLLQWSHNEQF
j_gene: TRBJ2-1
v_gene: TRBV30
len: 12

CDR3aa: ASSRDGGYTQY
j_gene: TRBJ2-3
v_gene: TRBV7-9
len: 11

CDR3aa: ASTRNTEAF
j_gene: TRBJ1-1
v_gene: TRBV6-5
len: 9

CDR3aa: AISEGMGEKLF
j_gene: TRBJ1-4
v_gene: TRBV10-3
len: 11

CDR3aa: ASSIQGVEDQPQH
j_gene: TRBJ1-5
v_gene: TRBV28
len: 13

CDR3aa: ASSKTIWGAAGELF
j_gene: TRBJ2-2
v_gene: TRBV14
len: 14

CDR3aa: AQQAGAGYEQY
j_gene: TRBJ2-7
v_gene: TRBV28
len: 11

CDR3aa: ASSPEQGTTEAF
j_gene: TRBJ1-1
v_gene: TRBV7-6
len: 12

CDR3aa: ASSLASVTYNEQF
j_gene: TRBJ2-1
v_gene: TRBV5-1
len: 13

CDR3aa: ASSIGTLHTEAF
j_gene: TRBJ1-1
v_gene: TRBV5-1
len: 12

CDR3aa: ASSPAITPIY
j_gene: TRBJ1-3
v_gene: TRBV2
len: 10

CDR3aa: AISESGRGTSNQPQH
j_gene: TRBJ1-5
v_gene: TRBV10-3
len: 15

CDR3aa: ASSTGHSGANVLT
j_gene: TRBJ2-6
v_gene: TRBV5-1
len: 13

CDR3aa: SARRGFEQY
j_gene: TRBJ2-7
v_gene: TRBV20-1
len: 9

CDR3aa: ASSLGAGRLNTEAF
j_gene: TRBJ1-1
v_gene: TRBV7-9
len: 14

CDR3aa: ASSQAQNTEAF
j_gene: TRBJ1-1
v_gene: TRBV28
len: 11

CDR3aa: ASSLAGGLYNEQF
j_gene: TRBJ2-1
v_gene: TRBV5-4
len: 13

CDR3aa: SATLDGLSTQY
j_gene: TRBJ2-5
v_gene: TRBV29-1
len: 11

CDR3aa: ASRPAMAGRYEQY
j_gene: TRBJ2-7
v_gene: TRBV28
len: 13

CDR3aa: ASSLGLNTYNEQF
j_gene: TRBJ2-1
v_gene: TRBV6-5
len: 13

CDR3aa: ASSQGPSSGSYEQY
j_gene: TRBJ2-7
v_gene: TRBV4-1
len: 14

CDR3aa: ASSPSKDGGYGYT
j_gene: TRBJ1-2
v_gene: TRBV18
len: 13

CDR3aa: AIGQNSYEQY
j_gene: TRBJ2-7
v_gene: TRBV10-3
len: 10

CDR3aa: ASSLATSGRGPGANVLT
j_gene: TRBJ2-6
v_gene: TRBV11-2
len: 17

CDR3aa: ASSLSSSPYNEQF
j_gene: TRBJ2-1
v_gene: TRBV7-2
len: 13

CDR3aa: ASRPGSGGYEQY
j_gene: TRBJ2-7
v_gene: TRBV6-5
len: 12

CDR3aa: ASSKVGMDDQPQH
j_gene: TRBJ1-5
v_gene: TRBV28
len: 13

CDR3aa: ASSPGTSEYNEQF
j_gene: TRBJ2-1
v_gene: TRBV28
len: 13

CDR3aa: ASSLTGTGQETQY
j_gene: TRBJ2-5
v_gene: TRBV11-3
len: 13